These 31 T cell receptor beta chains originate from one sample sequenced in a study of CD8+CD57+ T cells in acquired aplastic anemia. Genomic DNA, the template, was used for profiling of the TCR beta VDJ and CDR3. TCRdb called the reads again in MiXCR, with one record for every CDR3 protein. The sample includes fewer than 45,000 distinct CDR3 sequences, more than 75% of them seen just once. Sequenced input: sorted CD4+, CD8+, or CD8+CD57+ T cells (not recorded which) from PBMCs. These receptors were taken from a human donor in good health, serving as a control.

The chain links TRBV10-2 to TRBJ2-3; D is perhaps TRBD2 (6 bases). In germline, CDR1 is WSHSY, CDR2 SAAADI. The V gene lost 6 bases and the J gene lost 0 bases, with 10 bases spanning the gap. The CDR3 consists of 14 residues. CDR3: CASRDYPSTDTQYF. CDR3 DNA sequence: TGCGCCAGCAGGGACTACCCTAGCACAGATACGCAGTATTTT.

As regards this clonotype: A read error may account for a junction end that differs from germline. The gene calls are TRBV12-3 or TRBV12-4 and TRBJ1-6; a possible D gene is TRBD1 (6 bases). The CDR3 extends over 12 amino acids. This CDR3 is CASRWTDSPLHF. Here the CDR3 DNA reads TGTGCCAGCAGATGGACAGATTCACCCCTCCACTTC.

This clonotype was picked up a small number of times. A read error may account for a junction end that differs from germline. The J gene is TRBJ1-2, the V gene TRBV7-6; the D gene is possibly TRBD1 (5 bases). The germline CDR1 and CDR2 sequences are SGHVS and FNYEAQ. This CDR3 has 11 amino acids. The CDR3 region is CASSSGTALSF. As DNA, the CDR3 is TGTGCCAGCAGCTCCGGGACGGCCTTGTCCTTC.

This sequence joins TRBV29-1 and TRBJ2-7, with 7 bases identical to TRBD1. V dropped 6 bases and J dropped 0; count of bases not matched to a gene: 5. Germline V lookup: CDR1 SQVTM, CDR2 ANQGSEA. The CDR3 extends over 13 amino acids. For the CDR3, the DNA is TGCAGCGTGGCCGGGACAGCCTCCTACGAGCAGTACTTC. Translated, it gives CSVAGTASYEQYF.

This chain uses TRBV10-3 with TRBJ1-2; TRBD1 might be the D (5 bases). Trimming shortened V by 10 bases and J by 3 bases, and 9 bases separated the two germline ends. CDR1 is ENHRY and CDR2 is SYGVKD in the germline V gene. The CDR3 is 11 amino acids. CDR3 DNA sequence: TGTGCCAGCGGGACGGACTATGGCTACACCTTC. It encodes CASGTDYGYTF.

The V call is TRBV9, the J call TRBJ1-2; D gene uncertain. The CDR3 loop spans 14 amino acids. The V end was cut by 4 bases, the J end by 4 bases, with 14 bases between. From germline, CDR1 is SGDLS and CDR2 YYNGEE. The CDR3, as DNA: TGTGCCAGCAGCCCGGTGACACGAGCCTATGGCTACACCTTC. It is translated as CASSPVTRAYGYTF. Looking up the rest from reference TRBV9 and TRBJ1-2 gives the full variable domain: DSGVTQTPKHLITATGQRVTLRCSPRSGDLSVYWYQQSLDQGLQFLIQYYNGEERAKGNILERFSAQQFPDLHSELNLSSLELGDSALYFCASSPVTRAYGYTFGSGTRLTVV.

This clonotype was seen ten or more times. Just one base apart from a much larger clone, this may be a read error. The chain recombines TRBV12-3 or TRBV12-4 with TRBJ2-1, with D perhaps assigned TRBD1 or TRBD2 (5 bases each). This CDR3 region has 15 residues. The CDR3 region has the DNA TGTGCCAGCAGTAGCCGGGACGCCCTCTACAATGGGCAGTTCTTC. Translated: CASSSRDALYNGQFF.

By its share, this clonotype is medium-sized (0.01 to 0.1%). The chain combines TRBV7-3 with TRBJ2-7; TRBD1 matches at 7 bases. After removal of 1 base from V and 2 bases from J, the junction contained 5 bases not matched to a gene. The CDR3 spans 15 residues. Germline-derived CDR1 and CDR2 are SGHTA and FQGTGA. Here the CDR3 DNA reads TGTGCCAGCAGCTTAAGGCCAGGGGGTACCTACGAGCAGTACTTC. Protein: CASSLRPGGTYEQYF.

In regard to this clonotype: The CDR3 ends on some other residue instead of the conserved phenylalanine or tryptophan, so this is likely a read error. This chain joins TRBV2 and TRBJ2-7; D could derive from TRBD1 or TRBD2 (7 bases each). V was pared by 5 bases and J by 9 bases, with 17 bases between. Germline lookup yields CDR1 SNHLY and CDR2 FYNNEI. This CDR3 is built from 13 residues. The CDR3 spells CASSRKTGEGQYL. The CDR3, as DNA: TGTGCCAGCAGTCGCAAAACAGGGGAGGGGCAGTACCTC.

The V gene is TRBV11-1, the J gene TRBJ2-2, with 10 bases matching TRBD2. This CDR3 has 19 amino acids. Germline loops: CDR1 SGHAT, CDR2 FQDESV (reference sequence). J lost 0 bases, V lost 4 bases, and 11 bases had no gene match. The CDR3 DNA reads as TGTGCCAGCAGCTCCCTCCTCATAGCGGGGGGTTCGAACACCGGGGAGCTGTTTTTT. It codes for CASSSLLIAGGSNTGELFF.

This clonotype is a singleton in its sample. The rearrangement uses TRBV9 and TRBJ2-1, with TRBD2 matching over 8 bases. The CDR3 is 15 amino acids. J was trimmed by 5 bases and V by 3 bases; bases with no gene match: 7. CDR1 and CDR2 from the germline V gene are SGDLS and YYNGEE. CDR3: CASSAPSGSNNEQFF. The CDR3, as DNA: TGTGCCAGCAGCGCCCCTAGCGGGTCTAACAATGAGCAGTTCTTC.

The rearrangement uses TRBV25-1 and TRBJ2-7; either TRBD1 or TRBD2 may supply D (5 bases each). Trimming left V 3 bases short and J 2 bases short, with 8 bases between. This CDR3 region has 13 residues. Germline assignment: CDR1 MGHDK and CDR2 SYGVNS. For the CDR3, the DNA is TGTGCCAGCAGTGACCTGGGACCCTACGAGCAGTACTTC. This codes for CASSDLGPYEQYF.

V and J are TRBV7-2 and TRBJ1-1; no clear D. V shed 3 bases and J shed 2 bases, with 7 bases lying between them. Germline CDR1 SGHTA, CDR2 FQGNSA. The length of the CDR3 is 13 residues. CDR3 DNA: TGTGCCAGCAGCTTTGCGATAAACACTGAAGCTTTCTTT. It yields the protein CASSFAINTEAFF.

The V gene is TRBV2, the J gene TRBJ2-7; TRBD1 is a possible D gene (5 bases). The germline V gene has CDR1 SNHLY and CDR2 FYNNEI. The CDR3 covers 15 residues. V was cut by 2 bases and J by 0 bases, with 11 bases left in between. CDR3 nucleotides: TGTGCCAGCAGTGAACTCCAGGGCCGCTCCTACGAGCAGTACTTC. Translation: CASSELQGRSYEQYF.

This chain joins TRBV2 and TRBJ2-7; no clear D. Germline V gives CDR1 SNHLY, CDR2 FYNNEI. The CDR3 sequence is 15 residues long. The V and J ends lost 5 bases and 1 base respectively, with 15 bases between them. DNA for the CDR3: TGTGCCAGCAGTCCTCTCCTGGCAGCTTCCTACGAGCAGTACTTC. The encoded protein is CASSPLLAASYEQYF. The variable domain in full, completed from reference TRBV2 and TRBJ2-7, reads EPEVTQTPSHQVTQMGQEVILRCVPISNHLYFYWYRQILGQKVEFLVSFYNNEISEKSEIFDDQFSVERPDGSNFTLKIRSTKLEDSAMYFCASSPLLAASYEQYFGPGTRLTVT.

V usage is TRBV25-1 and J usage is TRBJ1-6, with D possibly being TRBD1 (5 bases). The CDR3 runs 18 residues. Germline CDR1 MGHDK, CDR2 SYGVNS. V shed 6 bases and J shed 3 bases, with 21 bases lying between them. The CDR3 spells CASSQDGGGLYYNSPLHF. The CDR3 nucleotides read TGTGCCAGCAGCCAAGATGGGGGGGGACTCTACTATAATTCACCCCTCCACTTT.

The V call is TRBV15, the J call TRBJ2-7; possible D gene TRBD2, 6 bases. The CDR3 is 15 residues long. Germline assignment: CDR1 LNHNV and CDR2 YYDKDF (reference sequence). V lost 0 bases to trimming and J lost 2 bases, with 11 bases between them. The CDR3 loop reads CATSRDSGRAYEQYF. DNA of the CDR3: TGTGCCACCAGCAGAGATTCCGGGAGAGCCTACGAGCAGTACTTC.

This clonotype was counted a few times. The gene calls are TRBV2 and TRBJ2-7; tentative D call: TRBD2 (7 bases). The CDR3 has 16 residues. CDR1 SNHLY and CDR2 FYNNEI come from the germline V gene. Between the trimmed V and J ends, which lost 1 base and 2 bases, there was a span of 15 bases. The CDR3 region is CASSEEGGIRAYEQYF. The CDR3 nucleotides are TGTGCCAGCAGTGAAGAGGGGGGGATAAGAGCCTACGAGCAGTACTTC. The full variable domain, with the rest looked up from reference TRBV2 and TRBJ2-7, is EPEVTQTPSHQVTQMGQEVILRCVPISNHLYFYWYRQILGQKVEFLVSFYNNEISEKSEIFDDQFSVERPDGSNFTLKIRSTKLEDSAMYFCASSEEGGIRAYEQYFGPGTRLTVT.

This sequence joins TRBV15 and TRBJ1-2; D ambiguous. Germline-derived CDR1 and CDR2 are LNHNV and YYDKDF (reference sequence). The CDR3 has 16 amino acids. Trimming removed 0 bases at V and 4 bases at J, with 15 bases between. The CDR3 DNA reads as TGTGCCACCAGCAGAGATCGTACAGAAACCTTCTATGGCTACACCTTC. Translation gives CATSRDRTETFYGYTF.

V is TRBV7-8 and J is TRBJ1-2; D unresolved. The germline V gene encodes CDR1 SGHVS and CDR2 FQNEAQ. Trimming took off 2 bases at V and 6 bases at J, with 10 bases between the two ends. This CDR3 has 13 amino acids. CDR3 in DNA: TGTGCCAGCAGCTTATTTGGGGTTAATGGCTACACCTTC. This translates into CASSLFGVNGYTF.

This clonotype has a count of ten or more. The chain has TRBV4-3 and TRBJ1-1; the D gene is possibly TRBD1 (6 bases). The V and J ends lost 0 bases and 5 bases respectively, with 10 bases between them. CDR3 length: 14 amino acids. Looked up from germline, CDR1 is LGHNA and CDR2 is YSLEER. The CDR3 coding sequence is TGCGCCAGCAGCCAAGATCCCGACAGGACTGAAGCTTTCTTT. Translating it yields CASSQDPDRTEAFF.

This chain uses TRBV15 with TRBJ2-4, with 10 positions matching TRBD2. Germline V gene lookup returns CDR1 LNHNV and CDR2 YYDKDF (reference sequence). CDR3 length equals 19 residues. Trimming removed 0 bases from V and 0 bases from J; junction bases left unmatched: 8. This chain's CDR3 is CATSREGLAGAVAKNIQYF. As DNA, the CDR3 is TGTGCCACCAGCAGAGAGGGGCTAGCGGGGGCCGTAGCCAAAAACATTCAGTACTTC.

This chain connects TRBV7-9 to TRBJ1-5; 7 bases match TRBD1. CDR3 size: 15 residues. Germline loops: CDR1 SEHNR, CDR2 FQNEAQ (reference sequence). J lost 4 bases, V lost 4 bases, and 7 bases had no gene match. CDR3: CASSSRDSENQPQHF. CDR3 in DNA: TGTGCCAGCAGCTCCCGGGACAGCGAAAATCAGCCCCAGCATTTT.

This clonotype was recorded only once. V and J are TRBV2 and TRBJ1-5; D ambiguous. V was trimmed by 4 bases and J by 6 bases, leaving 7 bases between them. Germline CDR1 is SNHLY and CDR2 is FYNNEI. CDR3 length equals 12 residues. The CDR3 region has the DNA TGTGCCAGCAGTGTACCGGTTCAGCCCCAGCATTTT. Amino acids: CASSVPVQPQHF.

The chain is built from TRBV7-8 and TRBJ2-2, with 8 bases matching TRBD1. The CDR3 has 17 residues. Germline CDR1 reads SGHVS; CDR2 reads FQNEAQ. V dropped 5 bases and J dropped 0; count of bases not matched to a gene: 8. CDR3 nucleotide sequence: TGTGCCAGCAGCCTTTATACAGGGGGAACGAACACCGGGGAGCTGTTTTTT. Translating gives CASSLYTGGTNTGELFF.

This clonotype was seen only a few times. The chain is built from TRBV2 and TRBJ1-2; perhaps TRBD1 as D (5 bases). This CDR3 has 12 amino acids. Trimming pared 8 bases from V and 3 bases from J, leaving 10 bases between. CDR1 SNHLY and CDR2 FYNNEI come from the germline V gene. CDR3 region: CASGREDYGYTF. The CDR3 coding sequence is TGTGCCAGCGGCAGGGAGGACTATGGCTACACCTTC.

The chain joins TRBV7-8 to TRBJ2-1; 14 positions match TRBD2. The CDR3 runs to 16 residues. CDR1 SGHVS and CDR2 FQNEAQ come from the germline V gene. J gave up 6 bases and V 5 bases, and 6 bases lay outside the gene matches. This CDR3 is CASSLSGLAGGNEQFF. DNA for the CDR3: TGTGCCAGCAGCCTGTCAGGACTAGCGGGGGGCAATGAGCAGTTCTTC. The whole variable domain, remainder taken from reference TRBV7-8 and TRBJ2-1, is GAGVSQSPRYKVAKRGQDVALRCDPISGHVSLFWYQQALGQGPEFLTYFQNEAQLDKSGLPSDRFFAERPEGSVSTLKIQRTQQEDSAVYLCASSLSGLAGGNEQFFGPGTRLTVL.

The rearrangement uses TRBV7-9 and TRBJ1-2, with 7 bases lining up with TRBD1. The ends lost 5 bases at V and 5 bases at J; junction bases unmatched: 11. The CDR3 consists of 15 residues. CDR1 is SEHNR, CDR2 FQNEAQ, per germline (reference sequence). CDR3 sequence reads: CASSLSVGQTYGYTF. In DNA form, the CDR3 reads TGTGCCAGCAGCCTATCTGTGGGACAGACATATGGCTACACCTTC.

The chain has TRBV19 and TRBJ1-5; D ambiguous. Germline V CDR1 and CDR2: LNHDA, SQIVND (reference sequence). This CDR3 is 14 amino acids long. The V end lost 3 bases, the J end lost 9 bases, and 15 bases lay between the germline ends. CDR3 residues: CASSMGGRSAPQHF. CDR3 sequence (DNA): TGTGCCAGTAGTATGGGAGGCCGGAGTGCGCCCCAGCATTTT.

As regards this clonotype: This CDR3 is missing its conserved last phenylalanine or tryptophan, likely due to a read error. This rearrangement joins TRBV7-2 to TRBJ2-5; D might be TRBD1 (5 bases). Trimming left V 2 bases short and J 3 bases short, with 13 bases between. This CDR3 spans 15 amino acids. The germline CDR1 and CDR2 sequences are SGHTA and FQGNSA. CDR3 in amino acids: CASSLFSVREETQYS. CDR3 DNA sequence: TGTGCCAGCAGCTTATTTTCGGTCAGGGAAGAGACCCAGTACTCC.

This clonotype showed up just once. The V and J genes are TRBV9 and TRBJ1-4; TRBD1 aligns across 7 bases. The length of the CDR3 is 15 residues. The germline V gene encodes CDR1 SGDLS and CDR2 YYNGEE. Germline trimming cut 5 bases from V and 8 bases from J; bases unmatched to any gene: 12. CDR3 amino acids: CASSAFRTGSEKLFF. The CDR3 DNA is TGTGCCAGCAGTGCTTTCCGGACAGGTAGCGAAAAACTGTTTTTT.